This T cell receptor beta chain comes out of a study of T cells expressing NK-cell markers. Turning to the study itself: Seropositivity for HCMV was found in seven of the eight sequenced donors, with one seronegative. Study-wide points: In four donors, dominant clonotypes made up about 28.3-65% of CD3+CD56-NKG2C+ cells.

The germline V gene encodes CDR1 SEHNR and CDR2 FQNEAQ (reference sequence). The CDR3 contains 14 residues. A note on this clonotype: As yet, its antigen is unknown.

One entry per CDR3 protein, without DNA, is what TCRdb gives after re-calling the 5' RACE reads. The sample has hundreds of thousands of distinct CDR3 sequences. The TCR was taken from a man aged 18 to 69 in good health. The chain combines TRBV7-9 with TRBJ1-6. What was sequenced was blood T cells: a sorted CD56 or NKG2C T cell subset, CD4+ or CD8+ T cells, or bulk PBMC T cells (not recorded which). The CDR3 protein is CASSYREGNSPLHF.